This TCR beta chain was obtained from a study of Graves' ophthalmopathy and Graves' hyperthyroidism. Whole-study context: Hyperthyroidism is called stable when no ophthalmopathy develops within 18 months of follow-up.

The CDR3 covers 13 residues. Scientists amplified the TCR beta CDR3 regions from RNA transcripts. Following a first-round RT-PCR that used HTBI primers, a second-round multiplex PCR was carried out. One entry per CDR3 protein results from TCRdb running MiXCR on the multiplex PCR reads. Of 560,000 or so distinct CDR3 sequences listed, approximately 35% are singletons. What was sequenced was peripheral blood or thyroid tissue (not recorded which). The origin of this receptor is an adult man with Graves' hyperthyroidism. V is TRBV12-3 or TRBV12-4 and J is TRBJ1-2; TRBD1 is a possible D gene (6 bases). This CDR3 is CASGSGARMGYTF. The CDR3 bases are TGTGCTAGTGGTTCAGGGGCGCGAATGGGCTACACCTTC.